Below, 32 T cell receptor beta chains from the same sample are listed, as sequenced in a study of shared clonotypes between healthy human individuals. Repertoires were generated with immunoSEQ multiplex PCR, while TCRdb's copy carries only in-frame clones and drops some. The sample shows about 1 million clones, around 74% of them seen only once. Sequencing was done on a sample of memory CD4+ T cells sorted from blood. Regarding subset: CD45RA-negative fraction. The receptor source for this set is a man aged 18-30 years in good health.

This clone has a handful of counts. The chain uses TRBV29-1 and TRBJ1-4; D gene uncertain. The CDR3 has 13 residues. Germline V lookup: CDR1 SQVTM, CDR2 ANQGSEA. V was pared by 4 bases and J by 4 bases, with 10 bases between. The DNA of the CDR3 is TGCAGCGTTGGGGCAGCTATTAATGAAAAACTGTTTTTT. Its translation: CSVGAAINEKLFF.

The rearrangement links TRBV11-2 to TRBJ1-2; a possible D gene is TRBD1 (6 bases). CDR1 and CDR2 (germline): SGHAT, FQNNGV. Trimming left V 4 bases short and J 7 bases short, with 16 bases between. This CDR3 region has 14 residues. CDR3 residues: CASSSYQGMSGYTF. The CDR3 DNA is TGTGCCAGCAGCTCCTACCAGGGGATGTCTGGCTACACCTTC.

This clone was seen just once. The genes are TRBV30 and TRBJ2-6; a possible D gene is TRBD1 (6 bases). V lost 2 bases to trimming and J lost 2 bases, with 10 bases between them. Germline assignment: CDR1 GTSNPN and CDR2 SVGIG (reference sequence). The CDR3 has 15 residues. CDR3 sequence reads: CAWSTQGAGANVLTF. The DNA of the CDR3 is TGTGCCTGGAGTACACAGGGAGCTGGGGCCAACGTCCTGACTTTC.

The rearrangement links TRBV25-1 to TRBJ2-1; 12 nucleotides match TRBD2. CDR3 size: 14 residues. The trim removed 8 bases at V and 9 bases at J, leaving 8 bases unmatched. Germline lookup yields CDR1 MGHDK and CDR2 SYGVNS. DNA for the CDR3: TGTGCCAGCGCTAGCGGGAGGGCCCTCGGTGAGCAGTTCTTC. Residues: CASASGRALGEQFF.

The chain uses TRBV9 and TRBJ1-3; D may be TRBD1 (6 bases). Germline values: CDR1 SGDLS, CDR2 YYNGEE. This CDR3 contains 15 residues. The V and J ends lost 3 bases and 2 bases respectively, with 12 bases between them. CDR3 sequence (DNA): TGTGCCAGCAGCGCCGGGACAACACCTGGAAACACCATATATTTT. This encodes CASSAGTTPGNTIYF.

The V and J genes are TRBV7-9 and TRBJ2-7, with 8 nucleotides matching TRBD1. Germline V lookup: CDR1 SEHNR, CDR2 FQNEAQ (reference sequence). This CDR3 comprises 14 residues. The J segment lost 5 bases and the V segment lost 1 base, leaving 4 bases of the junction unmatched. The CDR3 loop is CASSLEQGEHEQYF. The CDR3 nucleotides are TGTGCCAGCAGCTTAGAACAGGGGGAACACGAGCAGTACTTC. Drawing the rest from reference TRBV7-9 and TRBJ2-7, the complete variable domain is DTGVSQNPRHKITKRGQNVTFRCDPISEHNRLYWYRQTLGQGPEFLTYFQNEAQLEKSRLLSDRFSAERPKGSFSTLEIQRTEQGDSAMYLCASSLEQGEHEQYFGPGTRLTVT.

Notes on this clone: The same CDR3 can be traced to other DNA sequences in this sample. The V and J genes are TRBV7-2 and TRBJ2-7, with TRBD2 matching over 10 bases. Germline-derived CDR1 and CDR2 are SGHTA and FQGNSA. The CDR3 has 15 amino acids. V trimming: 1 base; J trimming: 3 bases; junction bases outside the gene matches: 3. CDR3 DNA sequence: TGTGCCAGCAGCTTAGGGGCTAGCGGGAGCTACGAGCAGTACTTC. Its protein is CASSLGASGSYEQYF.

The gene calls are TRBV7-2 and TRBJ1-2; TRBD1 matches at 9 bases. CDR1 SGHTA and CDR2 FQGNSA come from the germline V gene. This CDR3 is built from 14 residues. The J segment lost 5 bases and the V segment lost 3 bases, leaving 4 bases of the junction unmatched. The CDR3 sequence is CASSFADRGYGYTF. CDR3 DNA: TGTGCCAGCAGCTTCGCGGACAGGGGATATGGCTACACCTTC.

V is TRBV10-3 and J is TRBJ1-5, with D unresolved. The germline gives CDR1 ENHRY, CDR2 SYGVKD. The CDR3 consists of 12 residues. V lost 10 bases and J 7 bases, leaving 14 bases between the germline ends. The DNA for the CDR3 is TGTGCCACCGCATACGGCGAGCAGCCCCAGCATTTT. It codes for CATAYGEQPQHF.

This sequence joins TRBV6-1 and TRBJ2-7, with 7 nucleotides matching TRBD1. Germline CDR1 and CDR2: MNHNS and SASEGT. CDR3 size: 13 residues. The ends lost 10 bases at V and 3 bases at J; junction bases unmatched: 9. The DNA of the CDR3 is TGTGCCACCAAGGGGGCAGGGATCTACGAGCAGTACTTC. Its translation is CATKGAGIYEQYF.

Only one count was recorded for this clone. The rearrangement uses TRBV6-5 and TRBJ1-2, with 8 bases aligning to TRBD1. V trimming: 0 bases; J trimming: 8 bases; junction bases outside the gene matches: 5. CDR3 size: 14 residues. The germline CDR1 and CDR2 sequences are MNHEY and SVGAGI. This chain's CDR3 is CASSYSGQGRGYTF. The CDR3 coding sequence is TGTGCCAGCAGTTACTCTGGACAGGGTCGGGGCTACACCTTC.

CDR3 nucleotides: TGTGCCAGCAGTGAGCTGAGCGGGAGGGCCCCATCCTACGAGCAGTACTTC. It translates to CASSELSGRAPSYEQYF. The gene calls are TRBV6-1 and TRBJ2-5, with 10 bases aligning to TRBD2. The J call may be in error: the DNA end matches TRBJ2-7 better. CDR1 is MNHNS, CDR2 SASEGT, per germline. CDR3 length equals 17 residues.

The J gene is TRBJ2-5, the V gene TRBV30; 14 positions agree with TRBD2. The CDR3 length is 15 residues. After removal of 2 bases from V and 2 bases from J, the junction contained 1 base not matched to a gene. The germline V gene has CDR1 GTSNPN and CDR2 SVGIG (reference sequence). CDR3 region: CAWSRLAGGQETQYF. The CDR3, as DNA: TGTGCCTGGAGTCGACTAGCGGGGGGGCAAGAGACCCAGTACTTC.

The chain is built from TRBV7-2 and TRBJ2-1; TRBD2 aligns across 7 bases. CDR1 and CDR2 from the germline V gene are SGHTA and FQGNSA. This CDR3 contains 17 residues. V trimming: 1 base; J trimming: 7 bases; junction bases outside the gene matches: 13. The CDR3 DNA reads TGTGCCAGCAGCTTAGGTTTTGGCGGGAGCTTTAAGAATGAGCAGTTCTTC. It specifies CASSLGFGGSFKNEQFF.

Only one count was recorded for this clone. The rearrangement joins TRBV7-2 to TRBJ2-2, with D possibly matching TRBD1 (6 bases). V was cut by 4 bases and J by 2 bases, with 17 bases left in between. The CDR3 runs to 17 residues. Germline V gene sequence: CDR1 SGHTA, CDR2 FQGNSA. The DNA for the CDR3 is TGTGCCAGCAGCTCTAGGGCGAGTGGGACAAACACCGGGGAGCTGTTTTTT. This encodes CASSSRASGTNTGELFF.

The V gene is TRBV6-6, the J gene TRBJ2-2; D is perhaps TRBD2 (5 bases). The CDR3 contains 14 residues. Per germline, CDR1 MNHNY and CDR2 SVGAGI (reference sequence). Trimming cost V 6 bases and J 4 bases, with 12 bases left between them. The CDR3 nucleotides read TGTGCCAGCAGGCTCGGACTGATCACCGGGGAGCTGTTTTTT. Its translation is CASRLGLITGELFF.

In DNA, the CDR3 is TGTGCCAGCAGAGATATCAGCGGGAGGGCACCTAGCACAGATACGCAGTATTTT. This gives the protein CASRDISGRAPSTDTQYF. The chain employs TRBV7-2 and TRBJ2-3; the match to TRBD2 covers 10 bases. Losses at the gene ends were 6 bases for V and 0 bases for J; bases not matched to a gene: 12. Germline V gene sequence: CDR1 SGHTA, CDR2 FQGNSA. The CDR3 sequence is 18 residues long.

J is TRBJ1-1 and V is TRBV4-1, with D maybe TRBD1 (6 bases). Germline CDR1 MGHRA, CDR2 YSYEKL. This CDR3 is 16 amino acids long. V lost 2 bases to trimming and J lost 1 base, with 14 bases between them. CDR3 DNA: TGCGCCAGCAGCCAATTAACAGGGAACGGGAACACTGAAGCTTTCTTT. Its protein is CASSQLTGNGNTEAFF.

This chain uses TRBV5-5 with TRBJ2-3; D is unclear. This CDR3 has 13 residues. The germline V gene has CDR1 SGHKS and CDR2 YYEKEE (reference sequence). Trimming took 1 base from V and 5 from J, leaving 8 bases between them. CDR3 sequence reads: CASSLSSLDTQYF. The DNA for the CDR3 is TGTGCCAGCAGCTTGTCTAGTTTAGATACGCAGTATTTT. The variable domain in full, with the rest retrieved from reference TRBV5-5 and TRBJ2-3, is DAGVTQSPTHLIKTRGQQVTLRCSPISGHKSVSWYQQVLGQGPQFIFQYYEKEERGRGNFPDRFSARQFPNYSSELNVNALLLGDSALYLCASSLSSLDTQYFGPGTRLTVL.

The CDR3 loop is CASSVNGYTF. The CDR3 nucleotides are TGTGCCAGCAGCGTAAATGGCTACACCTTC. The chain employs TRBV9 and TRBJ1-2; D gene ambiguous. From germline, CDR1 is SGDLS and CDR2 YYNGEE. The V and J ends lost 1 base and 6 bases respectively, with 1 base between them. The CDR3 runs to 10 residues. Combining the CDR3 with reference TRBV9 and TRBJ1-2 gives the whole variable domain DSGVTQTPKHLITATGQRVTLRCSPRSGDLSVYWYQQSLDQGLQFLIQYYNGEERAKGNILERFSAQQFPDLHSELNLSSLELGDSALYFCASSVNGYTFGSGTRLTVV.

This CDR3 reads CASKWASQETQYF. The CDR3 region has the DNA TGTGCCAGCAAATGGGCGAGCCAAGAGACCCAGTACTTC. The chain links TRBV7-9 to TRBJ2-5; no reliable D call. V was cut by 7 bases and J by 1 base, with 10 bases left in between. Germline V gene sequence: CDR1 SEHNR, CDR2 FQNEAQ (reference sequence). This CDR3 contains 13 residues.

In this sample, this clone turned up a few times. CDR3 amino acids: CASSEEETQYF. For the CDR3, the DNA is TGCGCCAGCAGCGAAGAAGAGACCCAGTACTTC. The V and J genes are TRBV5-1 and TRBJ2-5; D remains ambiguous. From germline, CDR1 is SGHRS and CDR2 YFSETQ. The ends were cut back, 4 bases at V and 3 bases at J, with 4 bases in the middle. The CDR3 has 11 amino acids.

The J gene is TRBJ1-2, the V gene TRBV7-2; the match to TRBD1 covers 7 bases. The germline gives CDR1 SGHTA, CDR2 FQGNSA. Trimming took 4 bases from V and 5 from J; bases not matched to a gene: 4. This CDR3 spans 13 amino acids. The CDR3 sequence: CASSWGTAYGYTF. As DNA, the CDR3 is TGTGCCAGCAGCTGGGGGACAGCTTATGGCTACACCTTC.

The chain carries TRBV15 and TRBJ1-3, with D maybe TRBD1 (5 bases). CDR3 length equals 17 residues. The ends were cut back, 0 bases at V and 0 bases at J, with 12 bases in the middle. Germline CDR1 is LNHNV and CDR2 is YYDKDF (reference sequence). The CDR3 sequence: CATSRDLRQSSGNTIYF. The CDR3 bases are TGTGCCACCAGCAGAGATCTTCGACAGAGCTCTGGAAACACCATATATTTT.

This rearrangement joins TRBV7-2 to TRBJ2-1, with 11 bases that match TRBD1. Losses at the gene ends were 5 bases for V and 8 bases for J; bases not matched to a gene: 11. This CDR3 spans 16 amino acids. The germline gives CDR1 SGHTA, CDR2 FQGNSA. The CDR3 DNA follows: TGTGCCAGCAGCACATCCGGGACAGGGGGGTTCCATGAGCAGTTCTTC. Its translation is CASSTSGTGGFHEQFF. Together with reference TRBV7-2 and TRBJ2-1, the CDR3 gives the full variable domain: GAGVSQSPSNKVTEKGKDVELRCDPISGHTALYWYRQSLGQGLEFLIYFQGNSAPDKSGLPSDRFSAERTGGSVSTLTIQRTQQEDSAVYLCASSTSGTGGFHEQFFGPGTRLTVL.

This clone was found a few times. The CDR3, as DNA: TGTGCCAGCTCACCTAGGGGGGAACATCAGCCCCAGCATTTT. Translating gives CASSPRGEHQPQHF. V and J are TRBV27 and TRBJ1-5; D may be TRBD1 (6 bases). Trimming cost V 8 bases and J 5 bases, with 16 bases left between them. The length of the CDR3 is 14 residues. In germline, CDR1 is MNHEY, CDR2 SMNVEV (reference sequence).

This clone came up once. The CDR3 region has the DNA TGCGCCAGCAGCTTGGTGGCGGGGGGCGGGACAGATACGCAGTATTTT. Its protein product is CASSLVAGGGTDTQYF. The chain carries TRBV5-1 and TRBJ2-3; 8 nucleotides match TRBD2. Germline V CDR1 and CDR2: SGHRS, YFSETQ. The CDR3 length is 16 residues. The ends lost 0 bases at V and 3 bases at J; junction bases unmatched: 6.

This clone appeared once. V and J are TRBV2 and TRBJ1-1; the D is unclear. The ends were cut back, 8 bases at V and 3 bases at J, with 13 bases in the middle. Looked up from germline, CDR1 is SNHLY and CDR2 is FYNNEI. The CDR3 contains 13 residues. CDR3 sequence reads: CASRFKSDTEAFF. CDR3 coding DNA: TGTGCCAGCCGCTTCAAATCTGACACTGAAGCTTTCTTT.

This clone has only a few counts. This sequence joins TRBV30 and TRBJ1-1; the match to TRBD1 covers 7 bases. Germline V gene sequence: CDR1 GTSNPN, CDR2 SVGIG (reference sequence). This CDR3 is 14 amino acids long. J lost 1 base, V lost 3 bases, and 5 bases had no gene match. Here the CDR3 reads CAWRGTGANTEAFF. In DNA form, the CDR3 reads TGTGCCTGGAGGGGCACAGGGGCGAACACTGAAGCTTTCTTT. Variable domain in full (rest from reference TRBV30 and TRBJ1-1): SQTIHQWPATLVQPVGSPLSLECTVEGTSNPNLYWYRQAAGRGLQLLFYSVGIGQISSEVPQNLSASRPQDRQFILSSKKLLLSDSGFYLCAWRGTGANTEAFFGQGTRLTVV.

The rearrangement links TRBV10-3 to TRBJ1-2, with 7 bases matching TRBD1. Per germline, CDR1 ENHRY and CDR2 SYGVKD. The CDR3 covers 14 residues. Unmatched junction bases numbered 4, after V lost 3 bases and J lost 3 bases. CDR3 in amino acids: CAISDYRGDYGYTF. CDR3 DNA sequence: TGTGCCATCAGTGACTACAGGGGTGACTATGGCTACACCTTC.

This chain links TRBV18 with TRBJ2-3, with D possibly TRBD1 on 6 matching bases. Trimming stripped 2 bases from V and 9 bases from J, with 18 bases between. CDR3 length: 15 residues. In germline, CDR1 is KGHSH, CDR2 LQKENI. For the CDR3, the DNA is TGTGCCAGCTCACCAAGATCCGGGGTCACAGGGACGCAGTATTTT. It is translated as CASSPRSGVTGTQYF.

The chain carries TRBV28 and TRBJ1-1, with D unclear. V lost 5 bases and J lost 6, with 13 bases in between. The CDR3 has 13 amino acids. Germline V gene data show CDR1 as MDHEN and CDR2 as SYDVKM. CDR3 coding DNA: TGTGCCAGCAGTCCCTCTCCCGTTCCTGAAGCTTTCTTT. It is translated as CASSPSPVPEAFF.